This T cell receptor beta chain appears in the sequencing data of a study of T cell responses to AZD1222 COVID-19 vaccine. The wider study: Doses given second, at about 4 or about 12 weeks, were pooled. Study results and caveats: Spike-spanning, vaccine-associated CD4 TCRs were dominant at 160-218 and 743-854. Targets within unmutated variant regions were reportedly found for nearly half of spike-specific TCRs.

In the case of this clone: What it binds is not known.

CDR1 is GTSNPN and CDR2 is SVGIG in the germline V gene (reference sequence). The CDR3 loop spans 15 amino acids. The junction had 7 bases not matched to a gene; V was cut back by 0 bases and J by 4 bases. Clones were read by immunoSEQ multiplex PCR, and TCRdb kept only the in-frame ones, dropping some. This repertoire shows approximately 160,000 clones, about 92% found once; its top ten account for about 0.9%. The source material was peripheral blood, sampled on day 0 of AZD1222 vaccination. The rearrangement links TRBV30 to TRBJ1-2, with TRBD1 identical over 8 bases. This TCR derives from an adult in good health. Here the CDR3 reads CAWSVPSGGPYGYTF. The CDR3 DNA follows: TGTGCCTGGAGTGTACCGTCAGGGGGCCCCTATGGCTACACCTTC.